Described below is a single TCR beta chain sequence and its context. Its antigen is unknown. No much larger clone exists at a distance of one base, and base qualities are not known. Sequencing was carried out with an Illumina HiSeq 1500. The raw public reads went through TCRdb reprocessing: fastp at Q25, MiXCR clone calling, in-frame beta chains kept. Rows are unified per CDR3 protein, each entry keeping the most common DNA and genes. In all, the sample holds approximately 500,000 distinct CDR3 sequences, and around 27% of those were seen once. About 13% of the sample lies in the top ten. The junction shows trimming of 1 base on V and 6 bases on J, and the gene matches do not reach 7 bases of it. Including cysteine and phenylalanine, the CDR3 has 16 amino acids. Of the read, only the CDR3 DNA is kept; its 48 bases are in frame from base 1. As encoded in the germline V gene, CDR1 is ENHRY while CDR2 is SYGVKD.

These data originate in a study of T cell repertoires in cytomegalovirus infection (dated by TCRdb to the late 2010s). Context from the whole study: Donor HLA type was relevant to the analysis, as public TCR beta signatures indicated carriage of CMV infection together with the matching HLA type. The research as a whole found: Cumulative frequency of public TCR beta family members discriminated carriers of CMV infection plus the relevant HLA type in this cohort and an independent 352-donor cohort. The ex vivo response was dominated by HLA-C-restricted CMV-specific TCR beta clonotypes, and the single most frequent clonotype in two of eight donors was supplied by these HLA-C-restricted clonotypes.

The source is a human donor in good health (CMV status not recorded). Some clones in this sample may be carry-over from other donors' samples. The chain was built from TRBV10-3 and TRBJ2-1; TRBD2 aligns with 9 central bases. Material for sequencing was PBMCs. This receptor carries the CDR3 CAISELPGLAVNEQFF. Read as DNA, the sequence is TGTGCCATCAGTGAGTTACCGGGACTAGCCGTCAATGAGCAGTTCTTC.